This T cell receptor (beta chain) appears in the sequencing data of a study of monozygotic twins with inflammatory bowel disease. This CDR3 contains 15 residues. CDR1 and CDR2 (germline): MGHRA, YSYEKL. UMIs incorporating a 6-nucleotide sample barcode were appended by means of template switching. Both the TCRalpha cDNA and the TCRbeta cDNA were taken through two nested PCRs, lasting about 15 and 9 cycles. From its re-call of the 5' RACE reads, TCRdb lists each CDR3 protein once, without DNA. The table for this sample gives some 170,000 distinct CDR3 sequences. Sample: blood. The sequence came from a human donor with ulcerative colitis or Crohn's disease, or a healthy co-twin of an affected twin (not recorded which). This chain links TRBV4-1 with TRBJ2-1. CDR3: CASSQPTSSYNEQFF.